One and the same sample provided the 27 T cell receptor beta chains below, sequenced in a study of shared clonotypes between healthy human individuals. The data were produced by immunoSEQ multiplex PCR, yet TCRdb's version contains in-frame clones alone and is incomplete. Altogether some 2.1 million clones are present, 85% to 95% being singletons, with the ten largest covering 0.13%. Sequencing was performed on naive CD4+ T cells sorted from blood. Subset of the sample: CD45RA+ positively selected. These receptors all stem from a man between 18 and 29 years old in good health.

This clone was detected only once. The chain combines TRBV5-1 with TRBJ2-6; D is perhaps TRBD1 (5 bases). The CDR3 runs 17 residues. Trimming cost V 2 bases and J 1 base, with 13 bases left between them. In germline, CDR1 is SGHRS, CDR2 YFSETQ. CDR3 sequence (DNA): TGCGCCAGCAGCTTTTCTCCCCCAGGGTCTGGGGCCAACGTCCTGACTTTC. Protein: CASSFSPPGSGANVLTF.

The sample holds one count of this clone. This sequence joins TRBV18 and TRBJ2-5, with TRBD1 as a possible D gene (5 bases). This CDR3 is 13 amino acids long. Trimming took 0 bases from V and 7 from J, leaving 9 bases between them. Per the germline V gene, CDR1 is KGHSH and CDR2 is LQKENI. Here the CDR3 reads CASSPPGQATQYF. For the CDR3, the DNA is TGTGCCAGCTCACCACCGGGGCAGGCGACCCAGTACTTC.

V gene TRBV15 combines with J gene TRBJ1-2, with D maybe TRBD1 (6 bases). The CDR3 length is 20 residues. CDR1 is LNHNV and CDR2 is YYDKDF in the germline V gene (reference sequence). V was clipped by 1 base and J by 3 bases, with 27 bases between them. The CDR3 region is CATSRGTVDPVPWTYYGYTF. The DNA for the CDR3 is TGTGCCACCAGCAGAGGGACAGTGGACCCAGTGCCGTGGACTTACTATGGCTACACCTTC.

The rearrangement joins TRBV2 to TRBJ2-1, with D possibly being TRBD2 (5 bases). The germline CDR1 and CDR2 sequences are SNHLY and FYNNEI. The CDR3 length is 11 residues. V was clipped by 7 bases and J by 10 bases, with 11 bases between them. The CDR3 spells CASTPRGEQFF. For the CDR3, the DNA is TGTGCCAGCACCCCGAGAGGGGAGCAGTTCTTC.

Note on this clone: The junction differs from germline at one of its ends, possibly a read error. The V and J genes are TRBV10-3 and TRBJ1-3; D call uncertain. CDR1 is ENHRY and CDR2 is SYGVKD in the germline V gene. The CDR3 runs 15 residues. CDR3 sequence reads: CAISELIGSGNTIYF. CDR3 coding DNA: TGTGCCATCAGCGAGTTAATAGGCTCTGGAAACACCATATATTTT.

This chain's CDR3 is CASSSGRTETQYF. CDR3 sequence (DNA): TGTGCCAGCAGCTCCGGGAGAACAGAGACCCAGTACTTC. The J gene is TRBJ2-5, the V gene TRBV5-8, with a possible D match to TRBD2 (6 bases). With 3 bases removed from V and 4 bases from J, the gap between germline ends came to 10 bases. CDR1 SGHTS and CDR2 YDEGEE come from the germline V gene. CDR3 length equals 13 residues.

This chain links TRBV5-4 with TRBJ2-7; 10 bases are a match to TRBD2. V trimming: 5 bases; J trimming: 5 bases; junction bases outside the gene matches: 13. Germline CDR1 reads SGHNT; CDR2 reads YYREEE (reference sequence). The CDR3 spans 16 residues. DNA for the CDR3: TGTGCCAGCAGAAGCACTAGCGGGACCCCCGGGGACGAGCAGTACTTC. Translating gives CASRSTSGTPGDEQYF.

The J gene is TRBJ1-1, the V gene TRBV6-5; 12 positions match TRBD1. CDR3 size: 15 residues. Germline V gene data show CDR1 as MNHEY and CDR2 as SVGAGI. V lost 7 bases, J lost 6 bases, and 9 bases stayed unmatched. The CDR3 DNA is TGTGCCAGCATCGGCCGGGACAGGGGGCTCCCTGAAGCTTTCTTT. Protein: CASIGRDRGLPEAFF.

V usage is TRBV7-9 and J usage is TRBJ2-5, with 9 bases identical to TRBD2. Germline CDR1 reads SEHNR; CDR2 reads FQNEAQ (reference sequence). V trimming: 4 bases; J trimming: 4 bases; junction bases outside the gene matches: 7. The CDR3 length is 15 residues. Here the CDR3 DNA reads TGTGCCAGCAGCTCCGGGACTAGCCCCCGAGAGACCCAGTACTTC. Protein sequence: CASSSGTSPRETQYF.

The V gene is TRBV28, the J gene TRBJ2-7, with D unresolved. Deletions cut 6 bases from V and 1 base from J, with 10 bases between. Germline CDR1 is MDHEN and CDR2 is SYDVKM. The CDR3 contains 13 residues. The chain's CDR3 is CASSPDTSYEQYF. CDR3 in DNA: TGTGCCAGCAGCCCCGACACTTCCTACGAGCAGTACTTC.

This chain links TRBV9 with TRBJ1-1, with unresolved D. V dropped 4 bases and J dropped 8 bases, with 18 bases sitting between them. The CDR3 is made up of 14 amino acids. Per germline, CDR1 SGDLS and CDR2 YYNGEE. CDR3 nucleotides: TGTGCCAGCAGCCCTCACCGGCAAGCTTGGGAAGCTTTCTTT. This gives the protein CASSPHRQAWEAFF.

The rearrangement links TRBV9 to TRBJ1-1, with TRBD1 identical over 8 bases. This CDR3 comprises 14 residues. Germline trimming cut 4 bases from V and 1 base from J; bases unmatched to any gene: 3. CDR1 SGDLS and CDR2 YYNGEE come from the germline V gene. The CDR3 DNA sequence: TGTGCCAGCAGCCGGGGGACAGGGAACACTGAAGCTTTCTTT. It encodes CASSRGTGNTEAFF.

V and J are TRBV11-2 and TRBJ2-3; 12 positions match TRBD1. The germline gives CDR1 SGHAT, CDR2 FQNNGV. V lost 5 bases and J lost 0; bases outside the gene matches: 3. This CDR3 contains 16 residues. CDR3 DNA sequence: TGTGCCAGCAGCCAGGGACAGGGGGCTAGCACAGATACGCAGTATTTT. Its protein product is CASSQGQGASTDTQYF.

The chain employs TRBV6-1 and TRBJ1-2, with D possibly matching TRBD1 (5 bases). Germline V gene lookup returns CDR1 MNHNS and CDR2 SASEGT. The germline V and J ends were trimmed by 0 bases and 8 bases, with 10 bases remaining between them. The CDR3 length is 13 residues. The CDR3 DNA is TGTGCCAGCAGTGAAGCGGGACGAAGGGGCTACACCTTC. Amino acid sequence: CASSEAGRRGYTF.

The rearrangement links TRBV10-3 to TRBJ2-3, with D possibly matching TRBD2 (6 bases). CDR1 is ENHRY, CDR2 SYGVKD, per germline. V was shortened by 7 bases and J by 0 bases, with 11 bases between the two germline ends. The CDR3 runs 14 residues. The CDR3 loop is CAIKLAASTDTQYF. CDR3 nucleotides: TGTGCCATCAAATTAGCGGCTAGCACAGATACGCAGTATTTT.

Notes on this clone: Other nucleotide sequences from this sample produce the same CDR3. The V and J genes are TRBV29-1 and TRBJ2-5; D unclear. Germline assignment: CDR1 SQVTM and CDR2 ANQGSEA. V lost 1 base, J lost 1 base, and 7 bases lay in between. The CDR3 covers 13 residues. The CDR3, as DNA: TGCAGCGTTGAAGGCCGCCTCCAAGAGACCCAGTACTTC. Translating it yields CSVEGRLQETQYF.

V usage is TRBV9 and J usage is TRBJ2-5; D uncertain. Trimming cost V 0 bases and J 5 bases, with 2 bases left between them. Looked up from germline, CDR1 is SGDLS and CDR2 is YYNGEE. This CDR3 comprises 11 residues. CDR3 region: CASSVDETQYF. Here the CDR3 DNA reads TGTGCCAGCAGCGTAGATGAGACCCAGTACTTC.

The CDR3 region has the DNA TGTGCCAGCAGTGAGAGGGAAAGGACAGATTACAATGAGCAGTTCTTC. This translates into CASSERERTDYNEQFF. This chain links TRBV6-1 with TRBJ2-1, with D maybe TRBD1 (6 bases). This CDR3 spans 16 amino acids. Germline lookup yields CDR1 MNHNS and CDR2 SASEGT. The ends were cut back, 3 bases at V and 4 bases at J, with 16 bases in the middle.

The rearrangement joins TRBV28 to TRBJ1-3; 9 nucleotides align to TRBD1. With V trimmed by 4 bases and J by 2 bases, 0 bases remained unmatched. The germline CDR1 and CDR2 sequences are MDHEN and SYDVKM. The CDR3 is 14 residues long. CDR3 loop: CASSYRGPGNTIYF. In DNA, the CDR3 is TGTGCCAGCAGTTACAGGGGGCCTGGAAACACCATATATTTT. Full variable domain (outside the CDR3, taken from reference TRBV28 and TRBJ1-3): DVKVTQSSRYLVKRTGEKVFLECVQDMDHENMFWYRQDPGLGLRLIYFSYDVKMKEKGDIPEGYSVSREKKERFSLILESASTNQTSMYLCASSYRGPGNTIYFGEGSWLTVV.

This clone was seen only once. In DNA, the CDR3 is TGTGCCAGCAGAAGTACACAGGGGGCCTCAAATCAGCCCCAGCATTTT. This gives the protein CASRSTQGASNQPQHF. The chain employs TRBV28 and TRBJ1-5; 9 bases agree with TRBD1. The CDR3 contains 16 residues. Germline trimming cut 6 bases from V and 4 bases from J; bases unmatched to any gene: 10. Germline-derived CDR1 and CDR2 are MDHEN and SYDVKM.

The J gene is TRBJ2-5, the V gene TRBV7-9; D perhaps matches TRBD2 (5 bases). Deletions cut 2 bases from V and 5 bases from J, with 21 bases between. Germline V gene lookup returns CDR1 SEHNR and CDR2 FQNEAQ (reference sequence). The CDR3 is made up of 17 amino acids. The CDR3 nucleotides are TGTGCCAGCAGCTTAATCGAAACAGTTAGCGTGCGGGAGACCCAGTACTTC. It codes for CASSLIETVSVRETQYF.

This chain uses TRBV7-9 with TRBJ1-1; maybe TRBD1 (5 bases). CDR1 is SEHNR, CDR2 FQNEAQ, per germline (reference sequence). V gave up 3 bases and J gave up 4 bases, with 9 bases separating them. The CDR3 has 13 residues. The CDR3: CASSFTGPTEAFF. CDR3 DNA: TGTGCCAGCAGCTTCACGGGGCCCACTGAAGCTTTCTTT.

The gene calls are TRBV7-9 and TRBJ1-1; a weak D match, TRBD1 (6 bases). The CDR3 extends over 14 amino acids. Trimming took 6 bases from V and 4 from J, leaving 15 bases between them. CDR1 is SEHNR and CDR2 is FQNEAQ in the germline V gene (reference sequence). Here the CDR3 reads CASSLQGVGTEAFF. The CDR3 DNA sequence: TGTGCCAGCAGTTTACAGGGTGTGGGCACTGAAGCTTTCTTT.

J is TRBJ2-2 and V is TRBV9; no definite D call. Per the germline V gene, CDR1 is SGDLS and CDR2 is YYNGEE. Trimming took off 0 bases at V and 7 bases at J, with 4 bases between the two ends. The CDR3 totals 12 residues. Here the CDR3 DNA reads TGTGCCAGCAGCGTAGGGGTCGGGGAGCTGTTTTTT. It translates to CASSVGVGELFF.

This clone was seen once. The chain uses TRBV2 and TRBJ1-1, with D maybe TRBD1 (6 bases). The CDR3 is 15 amino acids. In germline, CDR1 is SNHLY, CDR2 FYNNEI. V gave up 0 bases and J gave up 1 base, with 9 bases separating them. CDR3 loop: CASSEAGAANTEAFF. The DNA for the CDR3 is TGTGCCAGCAGTGAAGCGGGGGCGGCGAACACTGAAGCTTTCTTT.

The V call is TRBV7-2, the J call TRBJ2-7; perhaps TRBD1 as D (6 bases). The V and J ends lost 5 bases and 4 bases respectively, with 15 bases between them. Per the germline V gene, CDR1 is SGHTA and CDR2 is FQGNSA. The CDR3 covers 14 residues. CDR3 protein: CASSLGGQPYEQYF. The CDR3 DNA sequence: TGTGCCAGCAGCCTAGGCGGACAGCCATACGAGCAGTACTTC. Supplemented by reference TRBV7-2 and TRBJ2-7, the full variable domain reads GAGVSQSPSNKVTEKGKDVELRCDPISGHTALYWYRQSLGQGLEFLIYFQGNSAPDKSGLPSDRFSAERTGGSVSTLTIQRTQQEDSAVYLCASSLGGQPYEQYFGPGTRLTVT.

The V gene is TRBV7-2, the J gene TRBJ2-1; D is unresolved. The CDR3 extends over 12 amino acids. Deletions cut 3 bases from V and 10 bases from J, with 10 bases between. Looked up from germline, CDR1 is SGHTA and CDR2 is FQGNSA. The CDR3 region has the DNA TGTGCCAGCAGCTTTTATACACAAGAGCAGTTCTTC. Protein sequence: CASSFYTQEQFF.